This TCR beta chain was identified in a study of control samples from healthy donors and cancer patients. Some clones are missing from TCRdb's copy, which holds only in-frame ones; the method was immunoSEQ multiplex PCR. The sample lists fewer than 200,000 clones, around 93% occurring once. V lost 0 bases, J lost 5 bases, and 10 bases lay in between. CDR1 is LGHNA, CDR2 YSLEER, per germline. This CDR3 comprises 15 residues. Input material: blood. This clonotype was sampled from a woman aged 55-75 years in good health. The chain joins TRBV4-3 to TRBJ2-2; D may be TRBD1 (5 bases). Written as DNA, the CDR3 is TGCGCCAGCAGCCAAGAGGCAGGGCGAACCGGGGAGCTGTTTTTT. Translation gives CASSQEAGRTGELFF.